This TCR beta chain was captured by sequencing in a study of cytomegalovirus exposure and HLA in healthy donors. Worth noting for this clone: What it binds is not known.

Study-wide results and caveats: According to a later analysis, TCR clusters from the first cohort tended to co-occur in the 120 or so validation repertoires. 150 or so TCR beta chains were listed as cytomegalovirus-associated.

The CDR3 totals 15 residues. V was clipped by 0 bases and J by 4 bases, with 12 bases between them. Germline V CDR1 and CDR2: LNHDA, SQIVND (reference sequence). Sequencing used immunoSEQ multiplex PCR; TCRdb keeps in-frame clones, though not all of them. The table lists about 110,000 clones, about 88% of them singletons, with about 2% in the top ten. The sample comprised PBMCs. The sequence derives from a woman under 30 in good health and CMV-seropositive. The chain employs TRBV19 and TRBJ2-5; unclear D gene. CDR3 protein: CASSIDLLSLETQYF. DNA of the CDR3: TGTGCCAGTAGTATAGATCTTTTGTCCCTAGAGACCCAGTACTTC. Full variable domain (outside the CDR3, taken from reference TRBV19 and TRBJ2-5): DGGITQSPKYLFRKEGQNVTLSCEQNLNHDAMYWYRQDPGQGLRLIYYSQIVNDFQKGDIAEGYSVSREKKESFPLTVTSAQKNPTAFYLCASSIDLLSLETQYFGPGTRLLVL.